The 32 T cell receptor beta chains presented below share a single source sample, sequenced in a study of cytomegalovirus exposure and HLA in healthy donors. Primers: 60 Vbeta forward and 13 Jbeta reverse. Assay used: immunoSEQ multiplex PCR; TCRdb lists only in-frame clones, some missing. The data show some 100,000 clones, about two thirds seen once. Source material: PBMCs. The receptor set was obtained from a woman aged 50 to 60 in good health and CMV-seropositive.

The rearrangement uses TRBV9 and TRBJ2-2, with 10 bases fitting TRBD2. Unmatched junction bases numbered 6, after V lost 3 bases and J lost 4 bases. Germline V lookup: CDR1 SGDLS, CDR2 YYNGEE. The CDR3 loop spans 16 amino acids. The CDR3 reads CASSGPLAGATGELFF. The DNA for the CDR3 is TGTGCCAGCAGCGGTCCCCTAGCGGGAGCCACCGGGGAGCTGTTTTTT.

The J gene is TRBJ1-2, the V gene TRBV18; 10 nucleotides line up with TRBD1. Trimming removed 3 bases from V and 1 base from J; junction bases left unmatched: 14. Per germline, CDR1 KGHSH and CDR2 LQKENI. The CDR3 totals 19 residues. CDR3 DNA: TGTGCCAGCTCACCCAGAACCGGGACAGGGGCACTAGATAACTATGGCTACACCTTC. This codes for CASSPRTGTGALDNYGYTF. Complete variable domain (other parts from reference TRBV18 and TRBJ1-2): NAGVMQNPRHLVRRRGQEARLRCSPMKGHSHVYWYRQLPEEGLKFMVYLQKENIIDESGMPKERFSAEFPKEGPSILRIQQVVRGDSAAYFCASSPRTGTGALDNYGYTFGSGTRLTVV.

J is TRBJ2-7 and V is TRBV11-3; perhaps TRBD2 as D (6 bases). Trimming stripped 3 bases from V and 3 bases from J, with 9 bases between. Germline V gene lookup returns CDR1 SGHNT and CDR2 YENEEA. This CDR3 has 13 amino acids. The CDR3: CASSLGGNYEQYF. DNA of the CDR3: TGTGCCAGCAGCTTGGGAGGAAACTACGAGCAGTACTTC.

The chain carries TRBV9 and TRBJ2-1; D is possibly TRBD2 (6 bases). Deletions cut 2 bases from V and 0 bases from J, with 15 bases between. The CDR3 loop spans 17 amino acids. Germline V gene lookup returns CDR1 SGDLS and CDR2 YYNGEE. CDR3 sequence: CASSVGSGRLSYNEQFF. Written as DNA, the CDR3 is TGTGCCAGCAGCGTTGGTTCCGGGAGACTCTCCTACAATGAGCAGTTCTTC.

The J gene is TRBJ2-7, the V gene TRBV6-1, with a possible D match to TRBD1 (6 bases). Between the trimmed V and J ends, which lost 3 bases and 0 bases, there was a span of 9 bases. There are 14 residues in the CDR3. Germline lookup yields CDR1 MNHNS and CDR2 SASEGT. CDR3 residues: CASSEGDNSYEQYF. The DNA for the CDR3 is TGTGCCAGCAGTGAGGGGGACAACTCCTACGAGCAGTACTTC.

This clone was seen once. CDR3 residues: CAWSVLGNYGYTF. CDR3 in DNA: TGTGCCTGGAGTGTACTCGGGAACTATGGCTACACCTTC. The V gene is TRBV30, the J gene TRBJ1-2; unclear D gene. This CDR3 comprises 13 residues. V lost 0 bases and J 2 bases, leaving 7 bases between the germline ends. The germline gives CDR1 GTSNPN, CDR2 SVGIG (reference sequence).

V usage is TRBV2 and J usage is TRBJ1-2; D possibly corresponds to TRBD1 (5 bases). Between the trimmed V and J ends, which lost 10 bases and 8 bases, there was a span of 20 bases. CDR1 SNHLY and CDR2 FYNNEI come from the germline V gene. The CDR3 is made up of 13 amino acids. The chain's CDR3 is CATFFGGGIGYTF. CDR3 nucleotide sequence: TGTGCCACCTTCTTCGGGGGGGGAATAGGCTACACCTTC.

The chain combines TRBV6-4 with TRBJ2-3, with TRBD2 identical over 9 bases. Trimming at V came to 6 bases and at J to 4 bases, leaving 17 bases not matched to a gene. The CDR3 loop spans 18 amino acids. The germline CDR1 and CDR2 sequences are MRHNA and SNTAGT. The CDR3 DNA reads as TGTGCCAGCAGCCCCCGTGTGGGTAGCGGGAGATTTTCAGATACGCAGTATTTT. Amino acids: CASSPRVGSGRFSDTQYF.

The chain joins TRBV6-1 to TRBJ2-2, with a tentative D call TRBD1 (5 bases). The CDR3 runs 14 residues. V was shortened by 10 bases and J by 6 bases, with 18 bases between the two germline ends. Germline CDR1 and CDR2: MNHNS and SASEGT. DNA of the CDR3: TGTGCCACATCACAAGACAGCGTCGCCGGGGAGCTGTTTTTT. It translates to CATSQDSVAGELFF.

This chain links TRBV7-3 with TRBJ2-2; perhaps TRBD1 as D (5 bases). The CDR3 is 16 residues long. Deletions cut 5 bases from V and 5 bases from J, with 18 bases between. Germline V gives CDR1 SGHTA, CDR2 FQGTGA. The CDR3 here is CASSPTGRQTTGELFF. The CDR3 bases are TGTGCCAGCAGCCCCACCGGCAGACAGACTACCGGGGAGCTGTTTTTT.

DNA for the CDR3: TGTGCCAGCAGTTTGGGGACAGCGAACTATGGCTACACCTTC. Protein sequence: CASSLGTANYGYTF. V usage is TRBV6-1 and J usage is TRBJ1-2, with TRBD1 matching over 7 bases. Trimming took 5 bases from V and 2 from J; bases not matched to a gene: 5. The CDR3 sequence is 14 residues long. From germline, CDR1 is MNHNS and CDR2 SASEGT.

This clone was observed a few times. The V gene is TRBV4-3, the J gene TRBJ2-6, with 9 bases lining up with TRBD1. V dropped 5 bases and J dropped 4; count of bases not matched to a gene: 9. CDR1 is LGHNA and CDR2 is YSLEER in the germline V gene. The CDR3 is made up of 17 amino acids. The chain's CDR3 is CASSSRDRVAGANVLTF. For the CDR3, the DNA is TGCGCCAGCAGCTCAAGGGACAGGGTGGCCGGGGCCAACGTCCTGACTTTC.

This clone has only a few counts. The V call is TRBV5-4, the J call TRBJ1-6; 8 bases align to TRBD1. Germline V gives CDR1 SGHNT, CDR2 YYREEE (reference sequence). The CDR3 consists of 17 residues. V was clipped by 3 bases and J by 5 bases; unmatched bases: 10. For the CDR3, the DNA is TGTGCCAGCAGCTCTCTACAGGGGGGGACTAATAATTCACCCCTCCACTTT. The encoded protein is CASSSLQGGTNNSPLHF.

V usage is TRBV2 and J usage is TRBJ2-7; D ambiguous. CDR1 is SNHLY, CDR2 FYNNEI, per germline. The CDR3 runs 12 residues. The V gene lost 7 bases and the J gene lost 3 bases, with 10 bases spanning the gap. The CDR3 loop is CASIDIGYEQYF. In nucleotides, the CDR3 is TGTGCCAGCATCGACATCGGCTACGAGCAGTACTTC.

The chain has TRBV27 and TRBJ2-1, with TRBD1 identical over 7 bases. Germline V lookup: CDR1 MNHEY, CDR2 SMNVEV (reference sequence). Unmatched junction bases numbered 2, after V lost 6 bases and J lost 3 bases. This CDR3 comprises 13 residues. The CDR3 nucleotides are TGTGCCAGCAGCGCAGGGGGCTACAATGAGCAGTTCTTC. This gives the protein CASSAGGYNEQFF.

This chain connects TRBV4-1 to TRBJ2-7, with TRBD1 identical over 7 bases. CDR1 MGHRA and CDR2 YSYEKL come from the germline V gene. The J segment lost 2 bases and the V segment lost 6 bases, leaving 7 bases of the junction unmatched. CDR3 size: 14 residues. CDR3 sequence reads: CASRPRQGAYEQYF. The CDR3 DNA follows: TGCGCCAGCAGACCCCGACAGGGCGCCTACGAGCAGTACTTC.

This chain links TRBV7-8 with TRBJ2-7; TRBD2 agrees at 10 bases. Trimming removed 4 bases from V and 2 bases from J; junction bases left unmatched: 2. CDR1 is SGHVS and CDR2 is FQNEAQ in the germline V gene. The CDR3 sequence is 14 residues long. CDR3 in DNA: TGTGCCAGCAGCTCCCTAGCGGGAGCCTACGAGCAGTACTTC. As protein: CASSSLAGAYEQYF.

This clone has just one count. The chain recombines TRBV28 with TRBJ1-2, with 9 bases lining up with TRBD1. The CDR3 is 13 residues long. V lost 10 bases to trimming and J lost 4 bases; unmatched junction nucleotides: 7. The germline gives CDR1 MDHEN, CDR2 SYDVKM. The CDR3 DNA sequence: TGTGCCACCGTGGACAGGGGATTCTATGGCTACACCTTC. It translates to CATVDRGFYGYTF.

This chain joins TRBV28 and TRBJ1-6; 8 bases align to TRBD1. Germline-derived CDR1 and CDR2 are MDHEN and SYDVKM. With V trimmed by 7 bases and J by 8 bases, 7 bases remained unmatched. The CDR3 is 14 amino acids. CDR3: CASIDQGAYSPLHF. For the CDR3, the DNA is TGTGCCAGCATAGATCAGGGGGCCTATTCACCCCTCCACTTT.

This chain joins TRBV6-4 and TRBJ2-1; 7 nucleotides align to TRBD2. The junction had 13 bases not matched to a gene; V was cut back by 8 bases and J by 3 bases. In germline, CDR1 is MRHNA, CDR2 SNTAGT. The CDR3 extends over 16 amino acids. The CDR3 loop reads CASPGGNPLYYNEQFF. The CDR3 coding sequence is TGTGCCAGCCCGGGGGGTAACCCCCTCTACTACAATGAGCAGTTCTTC.

This chain joins TRBV7-2 and TRBJ1-4, with TRBD1 as a possible D gene (6 bases). Germline V gene sequence: CDR1 SGHTA, CDR2 FQGNSA. Trimming removed 1 base at V and 8 bases at J, with 11 bases between. CDR3 length equals 14 residues. The CDR3 DNA reads TGTGCCAGCAGCTTAGTCCAGGGGAGCGAAAAACTGTTTTTT. Protein sequence: CASSLVQGSEKLFF.

This clone turned up a few times. J is TRBJ1-1 and V is TRBV15, with D uncertain. V was clipped by 0 bases and J by 11 bases, with 13 bases between them. The CDR3 has 13 amino acids. CDR1 and CDR2 (germline): LNHNV, YYDKDF (reference sequence). The CDR3 coding sequence is TGTGCCACCAGCAGAGATCAGGCCCCATGGGCTTTCTTT. Its protein product is CATSRDQAPWAFF.

This clone was counted a few times. The rearrangement links TRBV4-1 to TRBJ2-7, with TRBD1 matching over 7 bases. V lost 1 base to trimming and J lost 0 bases; unmatched junction nucleotides: 6. This CDR3 comprises 16 residues. Looked up from germline, CDR1 is MGHRA and CDR2 is YSYEKL. CDR3 nucleotide sequence: TGCGCCAGCAGCCAAGGGGGGACAGCCTTCTCCTACGAGCAGTACTTC. This encodes CASSQGGTAFSYEQYF.

V is TRBV12-5 and J is TRBJ1-1, with D possibly TRBD1 on 5 matching bases. In germline, CDR1 is LGHNT, CDR2 FRNRAP. The CDR3 sequence is 13 residues long. The V end was cut by 3 bases, the J end by 1 base, with 6 bases between. The CDR3 nucleotides read TGTGCTAGTGGTTTACAGGCGAACACTGAAGCTTTCTTT. It codes for CASGLQANTEAFF.

This clone was detected ten times or more. The CDR3 region is CASSQVGQPREFF. CDR3 DNA: TGCGCCAGCAGCCAGGTAGGACAGCCTCGAGAGTTCTTC. This chain links TRBV4-1 with TRBJ2-1; a weak D match, TRBD1 (6 bases). V was clipped by 3 bases and J by 14 bases, with 17 bases between them. Looked up from germline, CDR1 is MGHRA and CDR2 is YSYEKL. The CDR3 is 13 amino acids.

The chain recombines TRBV5-1 with TRBJ2-3, with D uncertain. The CDR3 runs to 12 residues. Trimming took 3 bases from V and 4 from J, leaving 6 bases between them. The germline CDR1 and CDR2 sequences are SGHRS and YFSETQ. The CDR3, as DNA: TGCGCCAGCAGCTCCTCCCCAGATACGCAGTATTTT. Amino acids: CASSSSPDTQYF.

The rearrangement uses TRBV5-1 and TRBJ2-3; TRBD1 is a possible D gene (6 bases). This CDR3 is 14 amino acids long. Germline assignment: CDR1 SGHRS and CDR2 YFSETQ. V lost 2 bases to trimming and J lost 4 bases, with 11 bases between them. The CDR3 protein is CASSFYTGPDTQYF. CDR3 DNA sequence: TGCGCCAGCAGCTTCTATACAGGGCCAGATACGCAGTATTTT.

V usage is TRBV28 and J usage is TRBJ2-3; D is unresolved. V was cut by 3 bases and J by 4 bases, with 5 bases left in between. The CDR3 is 12 amino acids. Germline V CDR1 and CDR2: MDHEN, SYDVKM. CDR3 nucleotide sequence: TGTGCCAGCAGTTTCCTACCAGATACGCAGTATTTT. Its translation: CASSFLPDTQYF. Full variable domain (remainder filled in from reference TRBV28 and TRBJ2-3): DVKVTQSSRYLVKRTGEKVFLECVQDMDHENMFWYRQDPGLGLRLIYFSYDVKMKEKGDIPEGYSVSREKKERFSLILESASTNQTSMYLCASSFLPDTQYFGPGTRLTVL.

Notes on this clone: Sequence at one end of the junction differs from germline and may be a read error. The chain recombines TRBV29-1 with TRBJ1-2, with D perhaps TRBD1 (6 bases). The CDR3 has 12 amino acids. Germline CDR1 reads SQVTM; CDR2 reads ANQGSEA. CDR3 in amino acids: CSVEGRTDLLLF. The CDR3 DNA sequence: TGCAGCGTTGAAGGGAGGACAGACCTACTACTCTTC.

This chain links TRBV5-6 with TRBJ1-1; 7 bases fit TRBD1. CDR1 and CDR2 (germline): SGHDT, YYEEEE. The CDR3 has 17 amino acids. Losses at the gene ends were 0 bases for V and 4 bases for J; bases not matched to a gene: 12. The CDR3 is CASSLGQGELTGTEAFF. In nucleotides, the CDR3 is TGTGCCAGCAGCTTGGGACAGGGTGAACTAACGGGCACTGAAGCTTTCTTT.

The rearrangement links TRBV2 to TRBJ1-4; 10 positions match TRBD1. CDR1 is SNHLY and CDR2 is FYNNEI in the germline V gene. The V gene end was trimmed by 3 bases and the J gene end by 0 bases; junction bases not matched to a gene: 1. The CDR3 is made up of 16 amino acids. CDR3 loop: CASSEDRGATNEKLFF. The CDR3 region has the DNA TGTGCCAGCAGTGAGGACAGGGGGGCAACTAATGAAAAACTGTTTTTT. Filled out from reference TRBV2 and TRBJ1-4, the complete variable domain reads EPEVTQTPSHQVTQMGQEVILRCVPISNHLYFYWYRQILGQKVEFLVSFYNNEISEKSEIFDDQFSVERPDGSNFTLKIRSTKLEDSAMYFCASSEDRGATNEKLFFGSGTQLSVL.

This chain joins TRBV7-2 and TRBJ2-1, with a possible D match to TRBD2 (5 bases). The CDR3 contains 19 residues. Germline CDR1 SGHTA, CDR2 FQGNSA. V lost 1 base, J lost 3 bases, and 22 bases lay in between. In DNA form, the CDR3 reads TGTGCCAGCAGCTTAGGGCAGCGGTACCGGATTAGAGGCTACAATGAGCAGTTCTTC. Translation gives CASSLGQRYRIRGYNEQFF.